A single sample is the source of the 19 T cell receptor beta chains below, sequenced in a study of OX40 agonist ivuxolimab in advanced cancers. Libraries were prepared by immunoSEQ multiplex PCR; TCRdb keeps only in-frame clonotypes and omits some of them. In the table there are about 83,000 clones, around 86% of which are singletons. Specimen: CD4+ or CD8+ T cells sorted from blood, collected in a trial of the OX40 agonist ivuxolimab. These receptors originate from an adult with an advanced solid tumor such as melanoma, head and neck, liver or kidney cancer.

The rearrangement joins TRBV9 to TRBJ1-4, with D uncertain. This CDR3 is 17 amino acids long. V lost 0 bases and J 0 bases, leaving 12 bases between the germline ends. In germline, CDR1 is SGDLS, CDR2 YYNGEE. The CDR3 reads CASSVDSGRATNEKLFF. The CDR3 nucleotides read TGTGCCAGCAGCGTAGATTCGGGCCGCGCAACTAATGAAAAACTGTTTTTT.

The V gene is TRBV6-1, the J gene TRBJ1-2; 9 bases are shared with TRBD1. The trim removed 2 bases at V and 5 bases at J, leaving 6 bases unmatched. The CDR3 contains 15 residues. Germline-derived CDR1 and CDR2 are MNHNS and SASEGT. Here the CDR3 reads CASSERGTGQYGYTF. CDR3 in DNA: TGTGCCAGCAGTGAAAGAGGGACAGGGCAATATGGCTACACCTTC.

V is TRBV6-1 and J is TRBJ2-4; tentatively, D is TRBD1 (5 bases). CDR1 is MNHNS, CDR2 SASEGT, per germline. V was pared by 5 bases and J by 9 bases, with 20 bases between. The CDR3 spans 15 residues. The CDR3 loop reads CASSKEWTLEVIQYF. The CDR3 DNA reads as TGTGCCAGCAGTAAGGAGTGGACACTCGAGGTCATTCAGTACTTC.

The chain employs TRBV4-3 and TRBJ1-2; TRBD1 agrees at 8 bases. The CDR3 is made up of 17 amino acids. Germline assignment: CDR1 LGHNA and CDR2 YSLEER. Trimming removed 0 bases from V and 0 bases from J; junction bases left unmatched: 6. The CDR3 region is CASSQEDRAVANYGYTF. The DNA of the CDR3 is TGCGCCAGCAGCCAAGAGGACAGGGCGGTTGCTAACTATGGCTACACCTTC.

The chain has TRBV11-2 and TRBJ2-7; TRBD2 agrees at 7 bases. The CDR3 loop spans 16 amino acids. The V and J ends lost 5 bases and 1 base, in that order; junction bases with no gene match: 11. Germline V gene data show CDR1 as SGHAT and CDR2 as FQNNGV. The CDR3 is CASSPFWGGRSYEQYF. DNA for the CDR3: TGTGCCAGCAGCCCCTTTTGGGGGGGGAGGTCCTACGAGCAGTACTTC.

This chain joins TRBV29-1 and TRBJ2-6; D not certain. This CDR3 spans 14 amino acids. The V end lost 7 bases, the J end lost 4 bases, and 14 bases lay between the germline ends. In germline, CDR1 is SQVTM, CDR2 ANQGSEA. The CDR3 is CSATGSSGANVLTF. For the CDR3, the DNA is TGCAGCGCCACTGGGTCGTCAGGGGCCAACGTCCTGACTTTC.

V gene TRBV10-2 combines with J gene TRBJ2-3; tentative D call: TRBD2 (6 bases). CDR3 size: 21 residues. The V end lost 6 bases, the J end lost 4 bases, and 35 bases lay between the germline ends. Germline-derived CDR1 and CDR2 are WSHSY and SAAADI. In nucleotides, the CDR3 is TGCGCCAGCAGGCCGACTAGTCCCGCAAGCCCACGATATTTCGGCGCAGATACGCAGTATTTT. Its protein product is CASRPTSPASPRYFGADTQYF.

V and J are TRBV7-2 and TRBJ2-3; 9 nucleotides align to TRBD2. The J segment lost 0 bases and the V segment lost 7 bases, leaving 8 bases of the junction unmatched. Germline loops: CDR1 SGHTA, CDR2 FQGNSA. The length of the CDR3 is 16 residues. DNA for the CDR3: TGTGCCAGCACCCCACGACTAGCGGCTAGCACAGATACGCAGTATTTT. Amino acid sequence: CASTPRLAASTDTQYF.

Written as DNA, the CDR3 is TGTGCCAGCAGCCCCCCGGGTGGGGGGAAAGAGACCCAGTACTTC. Translating gives CASSPPGGGKETQYF. The chain uses TRBV7-3 and TRBJ2-5, with D perhaps TRBD2 (6 bases). CDR1 SGHTA and CDR2 FQGTGA come from the germline V gene. Trimming cost V 5 bases and J 3 bases, with 16 bases left between them. This CDR3 is 15 amino acids long.

This clone was seen a handful of times. The chain joins TRBV2 to TRBJ2-7, with a weak D call TRBD2 (7 bases). From germline, CDR1 is SNHLY and CDR2 FYNNEI. This CDR3 spans 12 amino acids. Trimming left V 6 bases short and J 4 bases short, with 10 bases between. CDR3 in amino acids: CASRAGAYEQYF. As DNA, the CDR3 is TGTGCCAGCAGGGCGGGGGCTTACGAGCAGTACTTC.

The chain joins TRBV2 to TRBJ1-1, with 7 bases aligning to TRBD1. The CDR3 sequence is 15 residues long. V was clipped by 3 bases and J by 4 bases; unmatched bases: 8. Germline-derived CDR1 and CDR2 are SNHLY and FYNNEI. This CDR3 is CASSEGGTAGTEAFF. The CDR3 nucleotides are TGTGCCAGCAGTGAGGGGGGGACAGCCGGCACTGAAGCTTTCTTT.

The V and J genes are TRBV5-5 and TRBJ2-2, with TRBD2 identical over 11 bases. The CDR3 sequence is 16 residues long. CDR1 is SGHKS, CDR2 YYEKEE, per germline (reference sequence). The V and J ends lost 2 bases and 2 bases, in that order; junction bases with no gene match: 2. CDR3 residues: CASSLLAGDNTGELFF. The CDR3 DNA reads TGTGCCAGCAGCTTACTAGCGGGGGACAACACCGGGGAGCTGTTTTTT. Using reference TRBV5-5 and TRBJ2-2 for the parts outside the CDR3, the full variable domain is DAGVTQSPTHLIKTRGQQVTLRCSPISGHKSVSWYQQVLGQGPQFIFQYYEKEERGRGNFPDRFSARQFPNYSSELNVNALLLGDSALYLCASSLLAGDNTGELFFGEGSRLTVL.

The chain carries TRBV10-3 and TRBJ2-7, with TRBD2 matching over 9 bases. Trimming removed 9 bases from V and 1 base from J; junction bases left unmatched: 7. The CDR3 loop spans 14 amino acids. Germline loops: CDR1 ENHRY, CDR2 SYGVKD. The CDR3: CAMGALAGSYEQYF. The CDR3 DNA is TGTGCCATGGGGGCCCTAGCGGGATCCTACGAGCAGTACTTC.

The chain combines TRBV11-2 with TRBJ2-1, with 10 bases that match TRBD1. The V gene's germline CDR1 is SGHAT and CDR2 FQNNGV. V dropped 5 bases and J dropped 5; count of bases not matched to a gene: 6. The CDR3 covers 15 residues. The CDR3 nucleotides read TGTGCCAGCAGCCTGGGACAGGGGAGTCACAATGAGCAGTTCTTC. It codes for CASSLGQGSHNEQFF.

This chain links TRBV11-1 with TRBJ2-2, with 9 bases aligning to TRBD2. Germline CDR1 is SGHAT and CDR2 is FQDESV (reference sequence). The CDR3 runs to 16 residues. With 3 bases clipped from V and 0 bases from J, the junction kept 2 bases outside the gene matches. CDR3 loop: CASSFSGGTNTGELFF. CDR3 bases: TGTGCCAGCAGCTTCAGCGGGGGGACGAACACCGGGGAGCTGTTTTTT. Based on the CDR3 plus reference TRBV11-1 and TRBJ2-2, the full variable domain is EAEVAQSPRYKITEKSQAVAFWCDPISGHATLYWYRQILGQGPELLVQFQDESVVDDSQLPKDRFSAERLKGVDSTLKIQPAELGDSAMYLCASSFSGGTNTGELFFGEGSRLTVL.

The chain combines TRBV29-1 with TRBJ1-1; no firm D call. Germline V lookup: CDR1 SQVTM, CDR2 ANQGSEA. The V and J ends lost 4 bases and 6 bases respectively, with 9 bases between them. The CDR3 is 11 amino acids. CDR3 nucleotide sequence: TGCAGCGTTGGTAGGGAGGCTGAAGCTTTCTTT. This codes for CSVGREAEAFF. Looking up the rest from reference TRBV29-1 and TRBJ1-1 gives the full variable domain: SAVISQKPSRDICQRGTSLTIQCQVDSQVTMMFWYRQQPGQSLTLIATANQGSEATYESGFVIDKFPISRPNLTFSTLTVSNMSPEDSSIYLCSVGREAEAFFGQGTRLTVV.

The chain links TRBV4-2 to TRBJ1-1, with D perhaps matching TRBD1 (6 bases). Trimming shortened V by 4 bases and J by 4 bases, and 13 bases separated the two germline ends. Germline V lookup: CDR1 LGHNA, CDR2 YNFKEQ. There are 14 residues in the CDR3. CDR3 amino acids: CASSPRVGATEAFF. The CDR3, as DNA: TGTGCCAGCAGCCCTAGAGTGGGGGCCACTGAAGCTTTCTTT.

This clone is medium-sized (0.01 to 0.1%) in the sample. The chain carries TRBV7-9 and TRBJ1-2; D may be TRBD1 (6 bases). With 4 bases removed from V and 7 bases from J, the gap between germline ends came to 19 bases. The CDR3 extends over 15 amino acids. CDR1 is SEHNR, CDR2 FQNEAQ, per germline (reference sequence). CDR3 residues: CASSSSDRGSGGYTF. DNA for the CDR3: TGTGCCAGCAGCTCTAGTGATAGGGGGAGTGGTGGCTACACCTTC.

The V call is TRBV6-5, the J call TRBJ2-6; D is unclear. The CDR3 contains 15 residues. Germline CDR1 MNHEY, CDR2 SVGAGI. Trimming took off 6 bases at V and 3 bases at J, with 12 bases between the two ends. The CDR3 region has the DNA TGTGCCAGCAGACACCGGACGGGTGGGGCCAACGTCCTGACTTTC. It translates to CASRHRTGGANVLTF.